These 19 T cell receptor beta chains originate from one sample sequenced in a study of technical replicates of blood from several donors. The data were produced by immunoSEQ multiplex PCR, yet TCRdb's version contains in-frame clones alone and is incomplete. The sample holds about 67,000 clones; roughly 98% are singletons and the top ten take roughly 0.16%. Sample: T cells isolated from PBMCs. These receptors came from a human donor in good health.

The V gene is TRBV27, the J gene TRBJ2-2, with TRBD2 as a possible D gene (6 bases). CDR1 and CDR2 from the germline V gene are MNHEY and SMNVEV (reference sequence). Trimming pared 8 bases from V and 3 bases from J, leaving 16 bases between. This CDR3 spans 15 amino acids. In nucleotides, the CDR3 is TGTGCCAGCGGCAGAGGGACTTTCTACACCGGGGAGCTGTTTTTT. Its translation: CASGRGTFYTGELFF.

This sequence joins TRBV5-6 and TRBJ2-7; D might be TRBD2 (5 bases). Germline CDR1 and CDR2: SGHDT and YYEEEE. The CDR3 extends over 13 amino acids. Deletions cut 5 bases from V and 3 bases from J, with 12 bases between. In DNA form, the CDR3 reads TGTGCCAGCAGTTACGGTCGGGGCTACGAGCAGTACTTC. Its translation: CASSYGRGYEQYF.

V usage is TRBV5-4 and J usage is TRBJ1-1; TRBD1 matches at 7 bases. The V segment lost 4 bases and the J segment 1 base; nucleotides outside the gene matches: 7. This CDR3 region has 15 residues. Germline V lookup: CDR1 SGHNT, CDR2 YYREEE (reference sequence). This CDR3 is CASSGFDRANTEAFF. CDR3 nucleotides: TGTGCCAGCAGCGGATTCGACAGGGCGAACACTGAAGCTTTCTTT.

The chain employs TRBV14 and TRBJ2-7, with 12 bases that match TRBD2. The CDR3 is 15 residues long. CDR1 and CDR2 from the germline V gene are SGHDN and FVKESK. J gave up 4 bases and V 4 bases, and 5 bases lay outside the gene matches. The CDR3 DNA follows: TGTGCCAGCAGCCCCCTAGCGGGGGGGCTGTACGAGCAGTACTTC. It translates to CASSPLAGGLYEQYF.

This chain links TRBV2 with TRBJ2-1, with a weak D call TRBD2 (5 bases). Deletions cut 4 bases from V and 7 bases from J, with 14 bases between. Germline V gene lookup returns CDR1 SNHLY and CDR2 FYNNEI. This CDR3 contains 14 residues. CDR3 residues: CASSVDGGRNEQFF. The CDR3 bases are TGTGCCAGCAGTGTGGACGGAGGTCGGAATGAGCAGTTCTTC.

The V gene is TRBV6-5, the J gene TRBJ2-5, with D unclear. Trimming took 2 bases from V and 0 from J, leaving 7 bases between them. CDR3 length equals 14 residues. Germline lookup yields CDR1 MNHEY and CDR2 SVGAGI. The CDR3 region has the DNA TGTGCCAGCAGTTACAGTACGGACCAAGAGACCCAGTACTTC. Its translation is CASSYSTDQETQYF.

The chain links TRBV27 to TRBJ1-1; TRBD1 agrees at 8 bases. The V segment lost 5 bases and the J segment 1 base; nucleotides outside the gene matches: 6. This CDR3 comprises 15 residues. CDR1 is MNHEY, CDR2 SMNVEV, per germline (reference sequence). Here the CDR3 DNA reads TGTGCCAGCAGTAGCCGGGACAGGAAGAACACTGAAGCTTTCTTT. Translation gives CASSSRDRKNTEAFF.

This clone was observed once. The genes are TRBV13 and TRBJ2-6, with TRBD2 matching 13 bases. This CDR3 has 20 residues. The germline CDR1 and CDR2 sequences are PRHDT and FYEKMQ (reference sequence). Germline trimming cut 0 bases from V and 4 bases from J; bases unmatched to any gene: 9. This chain's CDR3 is CASSLGLAGGRDTGANVLTF. The CDR3 nucleotides are TGTGCCAGCAGCTTAGGACTAGCGGGGGGGCGTGATACCGGGGCCAACGTCCTGACTTTC.

The genes are TRBV6-1 and TRBJ1-1; tentative D call: TRBD1 (5 bases). Germline lookup yields CDR1 MNHNS and CDR2 SASEGT. The CDR3 covers 18 residues. V was clipped by 2 bases and J by 5 bases, with 24 bases between them. Here the CDR3 reads CASSERVKSRQGRTEAFF. The CDR3 nucleotides are TGTGCCAGCAGTGAAAGGGTCAAAAGTAGGCAGGGAAGAACTGAAGCTTTCTTT.

The chain couples TRBV6-5 to TRBJ1-2; D ambiguous. The CDR3 runs 13 residues. Germline values: CDR1 MNHEY, CDR2 SVGAGI. Trimming took off 6 bases at V and 3 bases at J, with 11 bases between the two ends. In nucleotides, the CDR3 is TGTGCCAGCAGCTTCGCGGGATACTATGGCTACACCTTC. This encodes CASSFAGYYGYTF.

The genes are TRBV30 and TRBJ1-1, with 9 bases aligning to TRBD1. J gave up 5 bases and V 3 bases, and 4 bases lay outside the gene matches. The germline gives CDR1 GTSNPN, CDR2 SVGIG (reference sequence). The CDR3 extends over 13 amino acids. The CDR3 here is CAWRDRGWTEAFF. The CDR3 coding sequence is TGTGCCTGGAGGGACAGGGGTTGGACTGAAGCTTTCTTT.

This sequence joins TRBV9 and TRBJ1-5; no clear D gene. Trimming removed 3 bases at V and 10 bases at J, with 8 bases between. CDR1 SGDLS and CDR2 YYNGEE come from the germline V gene. The CDR3 is 11 residues long. CDR3 in DNA: TGTGCCAGCAGCGCCGACAATCCCCAGCATTTT. Its protein product is CASSADNPQHF.

The V gene is TRBV5-1, the J gene TRBJ1-5; TRBD1 aligns across 7 bases. Losses at the gene ends were 0 bases for V and 2 bases for J; bases not matched to a gene: 8. In germline, CDR1 is SGHRS, CDR2 YFSETQ. The length of the CDR3 is 17 residues. The CDR3 reads CASSLAPGGFGNQPQHF. CDR3 coding DNA: TGCGCCAGCAGCTTGGCCCCAGGGGGATTCGGCAATCAGCCCCAGCATTTT.

This chain joins TRBV12-5 and TRBJ2-3; the D gene is possibly TRBD2 (5 bases). This CDR3 has 15 amino acids. Looked up from germline, CDR1 is LGHNT and CDR2 is FRNRAP. The V gene lost 5 bases and the J gene lost 6 bases, with 18 bases spanning the gap. The CDR3 sequence: CASGLADPFRDTQYF. The CDR3 bases are TGTGCTAGTGGTCTAGCAGACCCGTTCAGGGATACGCAGTATTTT.

The chain is built from TRBV6-1 and TRBJ2-7; weak D call: TRBD1 (6 bases). The germline CDR1 and CDR2 sequences are MNHNS and SASEGT. With 8 bases removed from V and 0 bases from J, the gap between germline ends came to 17 bases. This CDR3 is built from 15 residues. CDR3 loop: CASRGRDRSSYEQYF. In DNA form, the CDR3 reads TGTGCCAGCCGGGGCCGCGACAGGAGCTCCTACGAGCAGTACTTC.

The rearrangement links TRBV4-2 to TRBJ1-1; D gene uncertain. From germline, CDR1 is LGHNA and CDR2 YNFKEQ. CDR3 length: 14 residues. The germline V and J ends were trimmed by 2 bases and 1 base, with 8 bases remaining between them. CDR3 DNA sequence: TGTGCCAGCAGCCAACCCGCAGGGAACACTGAAGCTTTCTTT. Protein sequence: CASSQPAGNTEAFF.

The V and J genes are TRBV5-6 and TRBJ1-1; a weak D match, TRBD1 (5 bases). The CDR3 is 13 amino acids. V lost 4 bases to trimming and J lost 2 bases, with 9 bases between them. Germline CDR1 and CDR2: SGHDT and YYEEEE. The CDR3 DNA follows: TGTGCCAGCAGCAGATGGACAAACACTGAAGCTTTCTTT. Its protein product is CASSRWTNTEAFF.

The genes are TRBV29-1 and TRBJ2-5; a possible D gene is TRBD1 (6 bases). This CDR3 region has 13 residues. The V end lost 5 bases, the J end lost 1 base, and 11 bases lay between the germline ends. Germline assignment: CDR1 SQVTM and CDR2 ANQGSEA. The CDR3 loop reads CSVSLTGQETQYF. In nucleotides, the CDR3 is TGCAGCGTTAGCTTGACAGGCCAAGAGACCCAGTACTTC.

J is TRBJ1-1 and V is TRBV2, with TRBD1 as a possible D gene (6 bases). The V and J ends lost 6 bases and 5 bases respectively, with 19 bases between them. This CDR3 spans 15 amino acids. Germline V CDR1 and CDR2: SNHLY, FYNNEI. CDR3 nucleotides: TGTGCCAGCAGGCGCCCAGGGGAATCGGGTACTGAAGCTTTCTTT. Its translation is CASRRPGESGTEAFF.